Below are 20 T cell receptor beta chains sequenced from a single sample in a study of OX40 agonist ivuxolimab in advanced cancers. Sequencing was performed with immunoSEQ multiplex PCR; in TCRdb, only in-frame clones are kept and a portion is missing. The data hold tens of thousands of clones, with roughly 90% observed a single time. Here the sequenced sample was CD4+ or CD8+ T cells sorted from blood, taken in a trial of the OX40 agonist ivuxolimab. The receptors come from an adult with an advanced solid tumor such as melanoma, head and neck, liver or kidney cancer.

This clone is a singleton in its sample. The V gene is TRBV28, the J gene TRBJ1-3; D is unclear. The CDR3 has 11 residues. Germline V lookup: CDR1 MDHEN, CDR2 SYDVKM. Trimming removed 8 bases at V and 7 bases at J, with 9 bases between. CDR3: CASDGSNTIYF. In DNA, the CDR3 is TGTGCCAGCGACGGGAGCAACACCATATATTTT.

The V and J genes are TRBV30 and TRBJ2-6; D is ambiguous. Germline lookup yields CDR1 GTSNPN and CDR2 SVGIG (reference sequence). This CDR3 has 15 amino acids. V was trimmed by 0 bases and J by 1 base, leaving 7 bases between them. CDR3 loop: CAWSVGQSGANVLTF. DNA for the CDR3: TGTGCCTGGAGTGTCGGGCAATCTGGGGCCAACGTCCTGACTTTC.

The chain couples TRBV19 to TRBJ2-7; 10 bases agree with TRBD1. In germline, CDR1 is LNHDA, CDR2 SQIVND (reference sequence). The CDR3 is 14 amino acids. V lost 4 bases to trimming and J lost 5 bases; unmatched junction nucleotides: 5. The CDR3 protein is CASSKGTGENEQYF. For the CDR3, the DNA is TGTGCCAGTAGTAAAGGGACAGGGGAAAACGAGCAGTACTTC.

DNA for the CDR3: TGTGCCAGCAGCAAGGGACTAGCCGGTCAAGAGACCCAGTACTTC. It encodes CASSKGLAGQETQYF. The rearrangement joins TRBV7-6 to TRBJ2-5, with TRBD2 identical over 9 bases. J was trimmed by 2 bases and V by 5 bases; bases with no gene match: 6. Looked up from germline, CDR1 is SGHVS and CDR2 is FNYEAQ. The CDR3 is made up of 15 amino acids. Based on the CDR3 plus reference TRBV7-6 and TRBJ2-5, the full variable domain is GAGVSQSPRYKVTKRGQDVALRCDPISGHVSLYWYRQALGQGPEFLTYFNYEAQQDKSGLPNDRFSAERPEGSISTLTIQRTEQRDSAMYRCASSKGLAGQETQYFGPGTRLLVL.

The rearrangement uses TRBV6-1 and TRBJ1-1, with D unclear. The CDR3 sequence is 13 residues long. V shed 0 bases and J shed 1 base, with 3 bases lying between them. Germline CDR1 MNHNS, CDR2 SASEGT. DNA of the CDR3: TGTGCCAGCAGTGAAGCAGGGAACACTGAAGCTTTCTTT. This codes for CASSEAGNTEAFF.

V gene TRBV19 combines with J gene TRBJ1-2, with D uncertain. The V gene's germline CDR1 is LNHDA and CDR2 SQIVND (reference sequence). CDR3 length equals 13 residues. Trimming stripped 7 bases from V and 6 bases from J, with 15 bases between. Written as DNA, the CDR3 is TGTGCCAGTAACTCCGGACGTACTGATGGCTACACCTTC. Protein: CASNSGRTDGYTF.

The chain carries TRBV5-5 and TRBJ1-6; no clear D gene. Trimming removed 1 base from V and 5 bases from J, with 16 bases in between. Germline-derived CDR1 and CDR2 are SGHKS and YYEKEE (reference sequence). The CDR3 loop spans 17 amino acids. CDR3 DNA: TGTGCCAGCAGCTTGTCCCCCGTAAGGCCGAATAATTCACCCCTCCACTTT. This gives the protein CASSLSPVRPNNSPLHF.

The chain carries TRBV18 and TRBJ1-1; D perhaps matches TRBD1 (6 bases). The CDR3 length is 17 residues. CDR1 and CDR2 (germline): KGHSH, LQKENI. V dropped 3 bases and J dropped 4 bases, with 21 bases sitting between them. The CDR3 spells CASSPSDPTGASTEAFF. The CDR3 DNA is TGTGCCAGCTCACCCTCGGACCCGACAGGAGCCTCCACTGAAGCTTTCTTT.

The chain uses TRBV25-1 and TRBJ2-3; the D is unclear. Trimming left V 6 bases short and J 0 bases short, with 13 bases between. Germline V gene data show CDR1 as MGHDK and CDR2 as SYGVNS. This CDR3 region has 15 residues. In DNA form, the CDR3 reads TGTGCCAGCAGCCCCCGCTACTCTAGCACAGATACGCAGTATTTT. It encodes CASSPRYSSTDTQYF.

The chain links TRBV29-1 to TRBJ2-7, with D hard to call. The CDR3 totals 13 residues. V was clipped by 7 bases and J by 2 bases, with 15 bases between them. Germline V CDR1 and CDR2: SQVTM, ANQGSEA. CDR3 sequence (DNA): TGCAGCGACCCCGGGCCGATCACCTACGAGCAGTACTTC. It translates to CSDPGPITYEQYF.

The chain joins TRBV5-1 to TRBJ1-4; TRBD1 matches at 7 bases. This CDR3 has 15 amino acids. Germline CDR1 SGHRS, CDR2 YFSETQ. V shed 4 bases and J 3 bases; nucleotides not matched to a gene: 6. The CDR3 region has the DNA TGCGCCAGCAGCCCTTCAGGGGGGCCTAATGAAAAACTGTTTTTT. Translated, it gives CASSPSGGPNEKLFF.

J is TRBJ1-5 and V is TRBV10-1; D is uncertain. Trimming took off 7 bases at V and 4 bases at J, with 11 bases between the two ends. The CDR3 runs 13 residues. Germline V CDR1 and CDR2: WNHNN, SYGVQD (reference sequence). CDR3 nucleotide sequence: TGCGCCAGCAAGGGAGGGCAGAATCAGCCCCAGCATTTT. Translated: CASKGGQNQPQHF.

The chain employs TRBV13 and TRBJ1-1; TRBD1 agrees at 8 bases. This CDR3 comprises 16 residues. Per the germline V gene, CDR1 is PRHDT and CDR2 is FYEKMQ (reference sequence). Trimming took 5 bases from V and 0 from J; bases not matched to a gene: 8. In DNA, the CDR3 is TGTGCCAGCAGCCCAGACAGGGGCCAGATGAACACTGAAGCTTTCTTT. Its protein is CASSPDRGQMNTEAFF.

Only a few counts were recorded for this clone. This sequence joins TRBV6-6 and TRBJ1-1; 9 bases are shared with TRBD1. CDR1 is MNHNY and CDR2 is SVGAGI in the germline V gene (reference sequence). The CDR3 contains 16 residues. V dropped 6 bases and J dropped 1; count of bases not matched to a gene: 9. The CDR3 loop is CASSRGTGRGNTEAFF. CDR3 sequence (DNA): TGTGCCAGCAGCCGAGGGACAGGGCGAGGGAACACTGAAGCTTTCTTT.

The chain uses TRBV2 and TRBJ1-3, with D unclear. The CDR3 is 13 amino acids. Germline CDR1 and CDR2: SNHLY and FYNNEI. Trimming left V 9 bases short and J 4 bases short, with 13 bases between. CDR3 in DNA: TGTGCCAGTGAGCAGGCCCGAGGAAACACCATATATTTT. Translating gives CASEQARGNTIYF.

V and J are TRBV5-4 and TRBJ2-5; D is unresolved. The CDR3 is 13 residues long. CDR1 is SGHNT and CDR2 is YYREEE in the germline V gene (reference sequence). Trimming left V 0 bases short and J 5 bases short, with 8 bases between. The CDR3 nucleotides are TGTGCCAGCAGCTTGGAGAGAGAGGAGACCCAGTACTTC. Protein sequence: CASSLEREETQYF. The whole variable domain, remainder taken from reference TRBV5-4 and TRBJ2-5, is ETGVTQSPTHLIKTRGQQVTLRCSSQSGHNTVSWYQQALGQGPQFIFQYYREEENGRGNFPPRFSGLQFPNYSSELNVNALELDDSALYLCASSLEREETQYFGPGTRLLVL.

The chain couples TRBV5-4 to TRBJ2-2, with 11 bases fitting TRBD1. The J segment lost 4 bases and the V segment lost 4 bases, leaving 9 bases of the junction unmatched. The V gene's germline CDR1 is SGHNT and CDR2 YYREEE (reference sequence). There are 17 residues in the CDR3. The CDR3 here is CASSPRGQGAGTGELFF. The CDR3 region has the DNA TGTGCCAGCAGCCCTCGAGGACAGGGGGCTGGCACCGGGGAGCTGTTTTTT.

CDR3 nucleotides: TGTGCCAGCAGGCCCCCCGGGGGAAAGGGGTACGAGCAGTACTTC. Translation: CASRPPGGKGYEQYF. The chain is built from TRBV6-6 and TRBJ2-7; a weak D match, TRBD2 (6 bases). The CDR3 has 15 amino acids. Germline values: CDR1 MNHNY, CDR2 SVGAGI (reference sequence). V shed 6 bases and J shed 4 bases, with 19 bases lying between them.

The rearrangement uses TRBV7-9 and TRBJ2-3, with 12 bases that match TRBD2. Losses at the gene ends were 5 bases for V and 6 bases for J; bases not matched to a gene: 12. Germline CDR1 and CDR2: SEHNR and FQNEAQ (reference sequence). The CDR3 contains 17 residues. DNA of the CDR3: TGTGCCAGCAGCCTTCGAGGACTAGCGGGGAAAGGGGATACGCAGTATTTT. Translation: CASSLRGLAGKGDTQYF.

The chain links TRBV29-1 to TRBJ1-1; maybe TRBD1 (6 bases). The CDR3 sequence is 13 residues long. The germline CDR1 and CDR2 sequences are SQVTM and ANQGSEA. The V gene lost 1 base and the J gene lost 1 base, with 7 bases spanning the gap. This chain's CDR3 is CSVEGTENTEAFF. The CDR3 coding sequence is TGCAGCGTTGAAGGGACAGAGAACACTGAAGCTTTCTTT.